The 24 T cell receptor beta chains presented below share a single source sample, sequenced in a study of cytomegalovirus exposure and HLA in healthy donors. The table came from immunoSEQ multiplex PCR; TCRdb's copy has only in-frame clones and leaves some out. This sample has about 130,000 clones, with roughly 87% found just once. Input material: PBMCs. The receptors here all came from a woman between 18 and 30 years old in good health and CMV-seronegative.

The rearrangement uses TRBV28 and TRBJ2-7; no clear D gene. V lost 5 bases, J lost 3 bases, and 14 bases lay in between. In germline, CDR1 is MDHEN, CDR2 SYDVKM. This CDR3 region has 14 residues. The CDR3 is CASSNLPGDYEQYV. The CDR3 DNA reads TGTGCCAGCAGTAACCTCCCAGGAGACTACGAGCAGTACGTC.

The chain recombines TRBV18 with TRBJ2-1; D unresolved. V lost 5 bases and J lost 6, with 11 bases in between. The CDR3 has 13 amino acids. Germline CDR1 is KGHSH and CDR2 is LQKENI. This chain's CDR3 is CASSKEISNEQFF. CDR3 coding DNA: TGTGCCAGCTCAAAAGAGATCTCCAATGAGCAGTTCTTC.

This chain joins TRBV4-3 and TRBJ1-1; D may be TRBD1 (6 bases). The V and J ends lost 0 bases and 3 bases respectively, with 17 bases between them. The germline V gene has CDR1 LGHNA and CDR2 YSLEER. CDR3 length: 17 amino acids. CDR3: CASSQDPGVERYTEAFF. CDR3 DNA: TGCGCCAGCAGCCAAGATCCAGGGGTGGAAAGGTACACTGAAGCTTTCTTT.

This clone was counted a few times. The gene calls are TRBV2 and TRBJ2-7; D gene uncertain. The CDR3 is made up of 14 amino acids. The V end was cut by 5 bases, the J end by 5 bases, with 16 bases between. Germline lookup yields CDR1 SNHLY and CDR2 FYNNEI. CDR3 coding DNA: TGTGCCAGCAGTATGGGTGGGCCGATCCACGAGCAGTACTTC. Its protein is CASSMGGPIHEQYF. Full variable domain (rest looked up from reference TRBV2 and TRBJ2-7): EPEVTQTPSHQVTQMGQEVILRCVPISNHLYFYWYRQILGQKVEFLVSFYNNEISEKSEIFDDQFSVERPDGSNFTLKIRSTKLEDSAMYFCASSMGGPIHEQYFGPGTRLTVT.

The gene calls are TRBV11-2 and TRBJ1-6; tentative D call: TRBD1 (5 bases). This CDR3 contains 16 residues. Germline values: CDR1 SGHAT, CDR2 FQNNGV. V was cut by 0 bases and J by 9 bases, with 15 bases left in between. The chain's CDR3 is CASSLEFGQGISPLHF. The DNA of the CDR3 is TGTGCCAGCAGCTTAGAGTTTGGGCAGGGAATTTCACCCCTCCACTTT. The full variable domain, completed using reference TRBV11-2 and TRBJ1-6, is EAGVAQSPRYKIIEKRQSVAFWCNPISGHATLYWYQQILGQGPKLLIQFQNNGVVDDSQLPKDRFSAERLKGVDSTLKIQPAKLEDSAVYLCASSLEFGQGISPLHFGNGTRLTVT.

The rearrangement links TRBV7-6 to TRBJ2-2; D may be TRBD2 (6 bases). Germline CDR1 and CDR2: SGHVS and FNYEAQ. The V end was cut by 5 bases, the J end by 7 bases, with 20 bases between. This CDR3 comprises 16 residues. The CDR3 sequence is CASSPRLGEVVGELFF. Written as DNA, the CDR3 is TGTGCCAGCAGCCCCCGGCTGGGGGAGGTGGTCGGGGAGCTGTTTTTT.

The chain recombines TRBV10-1 with TRBJ1-4, with a weak D call TRBD1 (6 bases). The CDR3 totals 13 residues. From germline, CDR1 is WNHNN and CDR2 SYGVQD (reference sequence). Trimming took 6 bases from V and 7 from J, leaving 12 bases between them. The CDR3 DNA is TGCGCCAGCAGCCGGGACACTGGTGAAAAACTGTTTTTT. Translation gives CASSRDTGEKLFF.

This chain joins TRBV28 and TRBJ1-2; a possible D gene is TRBD1 (5 bases). Germline V gives CDR1 MDHEN, CDR2 SYDVKM. The CDR3 runs to 13 residues. V shed 6 bases and J shed 7 bases, with 15 bases lying between them. Here the CDR3 reads CASRFDGGRGYTF. The CDR3 DNA reads as TGTGCCAGCAGATTTGACGGGGGTCGTGGCTACACCTTC.

Only one count was recorded for this clone. The V call is TRBV25-1, the J call TRBJ1-2; D possibly corresponds to TRBD1 (5 bases). Trimming removed 9 bases from V and 4 bases from J, with 12 bases in between. This CDR3 contains 12 residues. From germline, CDR1 is MGHDK and CDR2 SYGVNS. The chain's CDR3 is CARTRATYGYTF. The CDR3 DNA reads as TGTGCCAGAACCAGGGCCACCTATGGCTACACCTTC.

The CDR3 region has the DNA TGTGCCTCGAACGCCGGGACAGGGCCCAAAAAACTGTTTTTT. It yields the protein CASNAGTGPKKLFF. The chain couples TRBV6-1 to TRBJ1-4, with 9 bases that match TRBD1. The CDR3 loop spans 14 amino acids. Germline V lookup: CDR1 MNHNS, CDR2 SASEGT. V was clipped by 11 bases and J by 9 bases; unmatched bases: 13.

The chain links TRBV28 to TRBJ1-2; D is uncertain. Germline CDR1 and CDR2: MDHEN and SYDVKM. The V and J ends lost 2 bases and 4 bases respectively, with 8 bases between them. The CDR3 covers 13 residues. The CDR3 region is CASSLGGAYGYTF. The CDR3 DNA reads TGTGCCAGCAGTTTAGGCGGCGCCTATGGCTACACCTTC.

The V gene is TRBV9, the J gene TRBJ2-7; 8 nucleotides agree with TRBD2. Unmatched junction bases numbered 16, after V lost 0 bases and J lost 5 bases. The CDR3 totals 18 residues. The V gene's germline CDR1 is SGDLS and CDR2 YYNGEE. The CDR3 loop reads CASSVEGVEAGEFNEQYF. In nucleotides, the CDR3 is TGTGCCAGCAGCGTAGAGGGGGTTGAAGCGGGAGAGTTCAACGAGCAGTACTTC.

This chain links TRBV27 with TRBJ2-2; 12 bases fit TRBD2. CDR3 length equals 15 residues. CDR1 is MNHEY, CDR2 SMNVEV, per germline (reference sequence). Losses at the gene ends were 5 bases for V and 7 bases for J; bases not matched to a gene: 5. The DNA for the CDR3 is TGTGCCAGCAGTCTAGCGGGAGGGTTCGGCGGGGAGCTGTTTTTT. This sequence encodes CASSLAGGFGGELFF.

This clone was counted once. The V gene is TRBV19, the J gene TRBJ2-1; 10 bases match TRBD2. V trimming: 4 bases; J trimming: 3 bases; junction bases outside the gene matches: 0. Germline V gene data show CDR1 as LNHDA and CDR2 as SQIVND (reference sequence). This CDR3 is built from 14 residues. Here the CDR3 DNA reads TGTGCCAGTAGTACTAGCGGGGGCTACAATGAGCAGTTCTTC. Translating gives CASSTSGGYNEQFF.

V usage is TRBV5-1 and J usage is TRBJ2-5, with 9 bases fitting TRBD2. The V segment lost 4 bases and the J segment 2 bases; nucleotides outside the gene matches: 9. The CDR3 has 16 amino acids. Germline V gene data show CDR1 as SGHRS and CDR2 as YFSETQ. The chain's CDR3 is CASSPVSGGPQETQYF. CDR3 nucleotide sequence: TGCGCCAGCAGCCCCGTAAGCGGGGGGCCACAAGAGACCCAGTACTTC.

J is TRBJ2-7 and V is TRBV27; maybe TRBD1 (6 bases). Germline CDR1 is MNHEY and CDR2 is SMNVEV (reference sequence). CDR3 length: 18 amino acids. As DNA, the CDR3 is TGTGAAACCCCAAAATCAGGACAGCAGGGAATTTGGGCCTACGAGCAGTACTTC. It codes for CETPKSGQQGIWAYEQYF.

The genes are TRBV18 and TRBJ2-7, with unresolved D. This CDR3 has 14 residues. V was cut by 3 bases and J by 2 bases, with 11 bases left in between. Germline values: CDR1 KGHSH, CDR2 LQKENI. CDR3 in DNA: TGTGCCAGCTCACCGGGCGAATTAACCTACGAGCAGTACGTC. Protein: CASSPGELTYEQYV.

The chain employs TRBV5-4 and TRBJ1-3; D is ambiguous. The CDR3 runs to 15 residues. V was clipped by 4 bases and J by 7 bases, with 18 bases between them. Germline V gene sequence: CDR1 SGHNT, CDR2 YYREEE (reference sequence). The CDR3 DNA sequence: TGTGCCAGCAGCCCCGGATGGGCAGGTGCGAACACCATATATTTT. This sequence encodes CASSPGWAGANTIYF.

The gene calls are TRBV10-1 and TRBJ1-4, with a tentative D call TRBD1 (5 bases). The CDR3 runs 15 residues. Germline V gene sequence: CDR1 WNHNN, CDR2 SYGVQD (reference sequence). V was pared by 5 bases and J by 6 bases, with 16 bases between. For the CDR3, the DNA is TGCGCCAGCAGTCCGGGGGGTACCGGGGATGAAAAACTGTTTTTT. The encoded protein is CASSPGGTGDEKLFF.

This clone was counted once. The CDR3 DNA sequence: TGTGCCTGGGCACAGGGACCTAACTATGGCTACACCTTC. This encodes CAWAQGPNYGYTF. The chain couples TRBV30 to TRBJ1-2; D might be TRBD1 (6 bases). From germline, CDR1 is GTSNPN and CDR2 SVGIG (reference sequence). Trimming left V 5 bases short and J 0 bases short, with 10 bases between. The CDR3 covers 13 residues.

This chain joins TRBV7-7 and TRBJ1-3; TRBD1 matches at 10 bases. There are 15 residues in the CDR3. From germline, CDR1 is SSHAT and CDR2 FNYEAQ (reference sequence). V shed 5 bases, J shed 4 bases, and the junction held 5 bases outside the gene matches. CDR3: CASSATGGLGNTIYF. CDR3 sequence (DNA): TGTGCCAGCAGCGCGACAGGGGGCCTGGGAAACACCATATATTTT.

This sequence joins TRBV19 and TRBJ1-5, with unresolved D. Germline V lookup: CDR1 LNHDA, CDR2 SQIVND (reference sequence). The CDR3 has 15 amino acids. V dropped 7 bases and J dropped 0 bases, with 13 bases sitting between them. CDR3 sequence (DNA): TGTGCCAGTATGTACGGAGACTATAGCAATCAGCCCCAGCATTTT. Translated: CASMYGDYSNQPQHF. The full variable domain, its missing parts supplied by reference TRBV19 and TRBJ1-5, is DGGITQSPKYLFRKEGQNVTLSCEQNLNHDAMYWYRQDPGQGLRLIYYSQIVNDFQKGDIAEGYSVSREKKESFPLTVTSAQKNPTAFYLCASMYGDYSNQPQHFGDGTRLSIL.

The V and J genes are TRBV7-9 and TRBJ1-2; the match to TRBD1 covers 9 bases. CDR3 size: 14 residues. Trimming at V came to 5 bases and at J to 7 bases, leaving 8 bases not matched to a gene. Germline CDR1 SEHNR, CDR2 FQNEAQ (reference sequence). The CDR3 loop is CASSRDRVVGGYTF. CDR3 in DNA: TGTGCCAGCAGCCGGGACAGGGTAGTAGGTGGCTACACCTTC. Supplemented by reference TRBV7-9 and TRBJ1-2, the full variable domain reads DTGVSQNPRHKITKRGQNVTFRCDPISEHNRLYWYRQTLGQGPEFLTYFQNEAQLEKSRLLSDRFSAERPKGSFSTLEIQRTEQGDSAMYLCASSRDRVVGGYTFGSGTRLTVV.

This clone occurred a few times. J is TRBJ1-1 and V is TRBV6-5; D perhaps matches TRBD1 (5 bases). Germline V gene data show CDR1 as MNHEY and CDR2 as SVGAGI. This CDR3 has 11 residues. Trimming shortened V by 8 bases and J by 6 bases, and 10 bases separated the two germline ends. The CDR3 DNA is TGTGCCAGCCGGGGGAGCGCTGAAGCTTTCTTT. Protein sequence: CASRGSAEAFF.